This T cell receptor (beta chain) came from a study of blood T cell repertoires in COVID-19 (dated by TCRdb to the early 2020s). For the wider study: Collaborator samples came from the United States, Italy and Spain and covered acute and convalescent phases of COVID-19. The prospective study material was composed of cDNA or gDNA derived from T cells, B-cell-depleted T cells, or PBMCs. The dataset comprised deeply sampled blood TCRbeta repertoires from subjects exposed to, actively infected with, or recovered from COVID-19. The repertoires were released in a freely available public database intended as a resource for research on the immune response to SARS-CoV-2. Samples were obtained from the ongoing ImmuneRACE study (first 160 participants) and from 1,200 or so subjects provided by 6 global collaborators. Sample metadata almost always included a de-identified subject ID, COVID-19 status, age in years and sex. HLA class I and class II types, where available, came from metadata supplied by the sample provider rather than from assay-based typing. Results the study describes overall, beyond this receptor: The amount of clinical and demographic metadata varied by source and participant and was provided uncurated.

The immunoSEQ Assay, a bias-controlled multiplex PCR, was used to amplify TCRbeta CDR3 regions from genomic DNA. Turning to the authors' computational methods: The number of nucleated cells in each sample was estimated from the amplification of reference gene primers within the assay. Sequence reads were collapsed and filtered to measure the absolute abundance of every unique TCRbeta CDR3 rearrangement. For each sample, productive Simpson clonality was calculated as the square root of Simpson's diversity index across productive rearrangements. TCRdb took this table from immuneACCESS and kept in-frame rearrangements with V and J called. Such tables lack part of the clones; where checked against another copy, unresolved V genes explain under half of the gap, and the rest is unexplained. The V and J calls and clone size are taken from that table; D and trimming were inferred from the DNA. A total of around 130,000 clones appear in this sample, roughly four fifths of them only once. The top ten hold 9% to 15% of the sample.

Each collaborating institution followed its own protocols to collect whole blood in K2EDTA tubes. For TCRbeta analysis, collaborators shipped samples as frozen whole blood, isolated PBMCs, or DNA extracted from either of those sample types. The germline ends are 17 bases apart after V is trimmed by 6 bases and J by 3 bases. The CDR3 measures 16 amino acids from cysteine to phenylalanine. The CDR3 DNA has 48 bases and is translated from base 1. The germline V gene encodes CDR1 SGHAT and CDR2 FQNNGV. This clone was recorded only once. Its target antigen remains unknown. There are no base qualities to consult, and no much larger clone falls within one base.

The specimen was peripheral blood. The V and J genes are TRBV11-2 and TRBJ2-2; no confident D gene assignment can be made. The source of this sequence is a woman aged 55-75 years with acute or convalescent COVID-19. This receptor carries the CDR3 CASRDLFRGDTGELFF. Here is the DNA: TGTGCCAGCAGAGATTTGTTTCGCGGTGACACCGGGGAGCTGTTTTTT.